This T cell receptor (beta chain) was identified in a study of blood T cell repertoires in COVID-19. Germline V gene lookup returns CDR1 MNHNS and CDR2 SASEGT. There are 15 residues in the CDR3. V lost 2 bases, J lost 7 bases, and 5 bases stayed unmatched. TCRdb's table, derived via immunoSEQ multiplex PCR, lists solely in-frame clones and lacks some. This table has 190,000 or so clones, 94% appearing once. The genes are TRBV6-1 and TRBJ1-5; 10 nucleotides align to TRBD1. The receptor comes from a man under 40 with COVID-19, enrolled during active disease. The sample consisted of peripheral blood. The CDR3 bases are TGTGCCAGCAGTGAAATAGGACAGGGGGTCCAGCCCCAGCATTTT. The encoded protein is CASSEIGQGVQPQHF.